These 17 T cell receptor beta chains originate from one sample sequenced in a study of cytomegalovirus exposure and HLA in healthy donors. Vbeta (60) and Jbeta (13) primers were used in the PCR. Assay: immunoSEQ multiplex PCR; the TCRdb copy retains only in-frame clones and omits some. The sample gives approximately 53,000 clones, 60% to 85% of which show up once; more than 6.5% is in the top ten. Material: PBMCs. These receptors all come from a man aged 30 to 45 in good health and CMV-seropositive.

This chain links TRBV11-2 with TRBJ2-7; weak D call: TRBD2 (6 bases). CDR1 is SGHAT and CDR2 is FQNNGV in the germline V gene. The CDR3 runs to 14 residues. The ends were cut back, 2 bases at V and 7 bases at J, with 15 bases in the middle. The CDR3 DNA sequence: TGTGCCAGCAGCTTATCCCCGGGAGCTACGGAGCAGTACTTC. Translating it yields CASSLSPGATEQYF.

Notes on this clone: The junction shows a germline mismatch at one end, possibly a read error. The J gene is TRBJ2-3, the V gene TRBV6-5; TRBD2 matches 9 bases. CDR1 is MNHEY and CDR2 is SVGAGI in the germline V gene. This CDR3 has 13 residues. The CDR3 protein is CASSNSGTSIPYF. The CDR3, as DNA: TGTGCCAGCAGTAACTCCGGGACTAGCATCCCGTATTTT.

This clone was picked up one time. V and J are TRBV6-1 and TRBJ2-3, with TRBD2 as a possible D gene (5 bases). Trimming took off 4 bases at V and 8 bases at J, with 13 bases between the two ends. Germline CDR1 is MNHNS and CDR2 is SASEGT. The CDR3 contains 13 residues. The CDR3 sequence is CASSGVLDGTQYF. CDR3 nucleotide sequence: TGTGCCAGCAGTGGTGTACTAGACGGTACGCAGTATTTT.

The chain employs TRBV5-1 and TRBJ1-1, with D possibly matching TRBD1 (6 bases). The CDR3 has 15 amino acids. V was clipped by 4 bases and J by 6 bases, with 19 bases between them. CDR1 SGHRS and CDR2 YFSETQ come from the germline V gene. The CDR3 DNA is TGCGCCAGCAGCCGGGGGGAAGTCGGGGGCTCTGAAGCTTTCTTT. It codes for CASSRGEVGGSEAFF.

This rearrangement joins TRBV25-1 to TRBJ1-1; 8 bases are shared with TRBD1. In germline, CDR1 is MGHDK, CDR2 SYGVNS. The CDR3 runs 15 residues. J gave up 4 bases and V 4 bases, and 8 bases lay outside the gene matches. The CDR3: CASSGWTGLRTEAFF. CDR3 sequence (DNA): TGTGCCAGCAGTGGCTGGACAGGGCTTCGCACTGAAGCTTTCTTT. The variable domain in full, completed from reference TRBV25-1 and TRBJ1-1, reads EADIYQTPRYLVIGTGKKITLECSQTMGHDKMYWYQQDPGMELHLIHYSYGVNSTEKGDLSSESTVSRIRTEHFPLTLESARPSHTSQYLCASSGWTGLRTEAFFGQGTRLTVV.

V usage is TRBV5-4 and J usage is TRBJ2-1, with 13 bases matching TRBD2. CDR3 length equals 18 residues. Trimming removed 3 bases from V and 8 bases from J; junction bases left unmatched: 14. Germline CDR1 reads SGHNT; CDR2 reads YYREEE (reference sequence). In nucleotides, the CDR3 is TGTGCCAGCAGCTCGGGAGGACTAGCGGGGGAACGAGGCGATGAGCAGTTCTTC. This gives the protein CASSSGGLAGERGDEQFF.

The chain combines TRBV15 with TRBJ2-3; 8 bases agree with TRBD2. The CDR3 has 17 amino acids. Germline values: CDR1 LNHNV, CDR2 YYDKDF (reference sequence). Germline trimming cut 3 bases from V and 0 bases from J; bases unmatched to any gene: 8. DNA for the CDR3: TGTGCCACCAGCAGCCCCGGGGAGCGGGGGAGCACAGATACGCAGTATTTT. Its translation: CATSSPGERGSTDTQYF.

This clone came up a few times. The CDR3 DNA reads as TGTGCCAGCTCATCCTACGGGGGTGGCACTGAAGCTTTCTTT. It encodes CASSSYGGGTEAFF. The genes are TRBV6-1 and TRBJ1-1; D possibly corresponds to TRBD1 (5 bases). Germline lookup yields CDR1 MNHNS and CDR2 SASEGT. This CDR3 region has 14 residues. V was trimmed by 8 bases and J by 4 bases, leaving 17 bases between them.

The V gene is TRBV6-5, the J gene TRBJ1-6, with 8 bases fitting TRBD1. CDR3 size: 13 residues. V shed 10 bases, J shed 7 bases, and the junction held 6 bases outside the gene matches. Germline V gene sequence: CDR1 MNHEY, CDR2 SVGAGI. CDR3 DNA sequence: TGTGCCACCGGACAGGGTGGGAATTCACCCCTCCACTTT. This encodes CATGQGGNSPLHF.

The chain couples TRBV7-2 to TRBJ2-3; D might be TRBD1 (6 bases). Germline CDR1 is SGHTA and CDR2 is FQGNSA. V was pared by 5 bases and J by 4 bases, with 13 bases between. This CDR3 region has 14 residues. The CDR3, as DNA: TGTGCCAGCAGCCTTTCTGAGGGGGCAGATACGCAGTATTTT. Translation: CASSLSEGADTQYF.

This chain connects TRBV5-1 to TRBJ2-5, with a possible D match to TRBD2 (5 bases). The CDR3 extends over 13 amino acids. Germline V gene data show CDR1 as SGHRS and CDR2 as YFSETQ. V lost 2 bases to trimming and J lost 4 bases, with 9 bases between them. This CDR3 is CASSLEGIETQYF. Written as DNA, the CDR3 is TGCGCCAGCAGCTTAGAGGGAATAGAGACCCAGTACTTC.

The rearrangement links TRBV23-1 to TRBJ1-5; 7 bases align to TRBD1. TRBV23-1 is an ORF, and what it does is uncertain. The CDR3 contains 16 residues. V dropped 0 bases and J dropped 4; count of bases not matched to a gene: 6. Here the CDR3 reads CASSQSTGALNQPQHF. As DNA, the CDR3 is TGCGCCAGCAGTCAATCAACAGGGGCACTAAATCAGCCCCAGCATTTT.

V and J are TRBV9 and TRBJ1-2, with 10 bases matching TRBD1. The CDR3 loop spans 16 amino acids. With V trimmed by 4 bases and J by 3 bases, 9 bases remained unmatched. CDR1 and CDR2 from the germline V gene are SGDLS and YYNGEE. CDR3 loop: CASSPTGQGGYYGYTF. CDR3 bases: TGTGCCAGCAGCCCGACTGGACAGGGGGGATACTATGGCTACACCTTC.

The chain is built from TRBV6-5 and TRBJ1-2, with 8 bases matching TRBD1. Trimming took 7 bases from V and 7 from J; bases not matched to a gene: 11. The CDR3 spans 14 residues. Per the germline V gene, CDR1 is MNHEY and CDR2 is SVGAGI. Written as DNA, the CDR3 is TGTGCCAGCACCAAAAAGCAGGGGGCAGGTGGCTACACCTTC. Translation gives CASTKKQGAGGYTF.

This chain uses TRBV2 with TRBJ2-4; the match to TRBD1 covers 7 bases. The J segment lost 3 bases and the V segment lost 2 bases, leaving 4 bases of the junction unmatched. The CDR3 is made up of 15 amino acids. Per germline, CDR1 SNHLY and CDR2 FYNNEI. CDR3 sequence reads: CASSEKGAGKNIQYF. The CDR3 nucleotides read TGTGCCAGCAGTGAAAAGGGGGCGGGCAAAAACATTCAGTACTTC. Filled out from reference TRBV2 and TRBJ2-4, the complete variable domain reads EPEVTQTPSHQVTQMGQEVILRCVPISNHLYFYWYRQILGQKVEFLVSFYNNEISEKSEIFDDQFSVERPDGSNFTLKIRSTKLEDSAMYFCASSEKGAGKNIQYFGAGTRLSVL.

V and J are TRBV27 and TRBJ2-3, with a weak D call TRBD2 (5 bases). This CDR3 comprises 17 residues. V was trimmed by 6 bases and J by 1 base, leaving 20 bases between them. Germline V gene lookup returns CDR1 MNHEY and CDR2 SMNVEV (reference sequence). This chain's CDR3 is CASRPYGVSVGTDTQYF. CDR3 nucleotide sequence: TGTGCCAGCAGACCTTACGGGGTCAGTGTTGGCACAGATACGCAGTATTTT.

The chain uses TRBV9 and TRBJ1-5; 9 nucleotides match TRBD1. CDR1 is SGDLS, CDR2 YYNGEE, per germline. The CDR3 spans 15 residues. The V and J ends lost 4 bases and 6 bases, in that order; junction bases with no gene match: 8. CDR3 DNA sequence: TGTGCCAGCAGCCGAGGGACAGGGATGGGTCAGCCCCAGCATTTT. Its translation: CASSRGTGMGQPQHF.